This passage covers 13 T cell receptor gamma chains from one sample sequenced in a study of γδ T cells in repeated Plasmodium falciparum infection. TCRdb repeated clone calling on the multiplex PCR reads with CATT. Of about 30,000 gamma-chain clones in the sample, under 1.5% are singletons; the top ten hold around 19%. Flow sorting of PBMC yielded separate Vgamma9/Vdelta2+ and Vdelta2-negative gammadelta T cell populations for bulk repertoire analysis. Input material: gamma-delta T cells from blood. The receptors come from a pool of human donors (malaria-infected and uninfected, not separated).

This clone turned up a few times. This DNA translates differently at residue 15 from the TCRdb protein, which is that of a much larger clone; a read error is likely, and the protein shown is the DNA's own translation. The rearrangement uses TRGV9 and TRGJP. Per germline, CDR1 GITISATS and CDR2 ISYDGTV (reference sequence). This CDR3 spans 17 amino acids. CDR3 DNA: TGTGCCTTGTGGGAGGGAGGAGGAGAGTTGGGCAAAAAAATCAGGGTATTT. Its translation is CALWEGGGELGKKIRVF.

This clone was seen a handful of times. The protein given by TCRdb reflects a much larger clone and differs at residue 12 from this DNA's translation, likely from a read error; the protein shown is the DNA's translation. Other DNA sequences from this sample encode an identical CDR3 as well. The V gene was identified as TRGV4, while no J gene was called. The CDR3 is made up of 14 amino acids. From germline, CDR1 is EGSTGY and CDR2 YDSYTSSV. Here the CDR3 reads CATWDGPGYYKELF. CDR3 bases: TGTGCCACCTGGGATGGGCCGGGCTATTATAAGGAACTCTTT.

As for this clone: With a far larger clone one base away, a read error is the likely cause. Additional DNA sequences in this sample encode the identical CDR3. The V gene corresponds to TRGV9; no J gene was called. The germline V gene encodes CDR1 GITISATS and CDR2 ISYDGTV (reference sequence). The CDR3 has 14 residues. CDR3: CALWDSTGGKRKLF. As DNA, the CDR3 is TGTGCCTTGTGGGATTCCACAGGGGGTAAGCGAAAACTCTTT.

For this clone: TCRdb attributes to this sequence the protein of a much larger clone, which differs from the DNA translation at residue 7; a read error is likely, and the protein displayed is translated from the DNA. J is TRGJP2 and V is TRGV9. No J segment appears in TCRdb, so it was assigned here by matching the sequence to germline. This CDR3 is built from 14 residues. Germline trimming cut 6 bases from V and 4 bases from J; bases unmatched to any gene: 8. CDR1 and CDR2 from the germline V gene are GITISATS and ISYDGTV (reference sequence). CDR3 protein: CALWTHNSDWIKTF. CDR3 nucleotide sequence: TGTGCCTTGTGGACCCACAATAGTGATTGGATCAAGACGTTT.

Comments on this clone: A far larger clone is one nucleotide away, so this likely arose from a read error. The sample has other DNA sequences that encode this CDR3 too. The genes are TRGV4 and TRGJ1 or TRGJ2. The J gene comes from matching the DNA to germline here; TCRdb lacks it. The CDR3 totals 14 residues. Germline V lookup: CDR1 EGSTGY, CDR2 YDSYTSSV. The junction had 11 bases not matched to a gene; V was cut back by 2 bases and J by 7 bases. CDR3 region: CATWDAVSGYKKLF. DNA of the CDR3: TGTGCCACCTGGGATGCAGTTTCCGGCTATAAGAAACTCTTT.

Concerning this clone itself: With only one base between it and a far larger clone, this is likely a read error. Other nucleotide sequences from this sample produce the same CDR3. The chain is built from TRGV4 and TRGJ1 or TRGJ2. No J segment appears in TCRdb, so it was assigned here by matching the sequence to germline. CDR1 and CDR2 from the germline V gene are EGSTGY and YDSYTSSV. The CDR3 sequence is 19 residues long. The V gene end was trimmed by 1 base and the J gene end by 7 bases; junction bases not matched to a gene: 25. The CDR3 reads CATWDGLEWMHDSYYKKLF. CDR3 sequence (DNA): TGTGCCACCTGGGATGGACTAGAGTGGATGCACGATTCTTACTATAAGAAACTCTTT.

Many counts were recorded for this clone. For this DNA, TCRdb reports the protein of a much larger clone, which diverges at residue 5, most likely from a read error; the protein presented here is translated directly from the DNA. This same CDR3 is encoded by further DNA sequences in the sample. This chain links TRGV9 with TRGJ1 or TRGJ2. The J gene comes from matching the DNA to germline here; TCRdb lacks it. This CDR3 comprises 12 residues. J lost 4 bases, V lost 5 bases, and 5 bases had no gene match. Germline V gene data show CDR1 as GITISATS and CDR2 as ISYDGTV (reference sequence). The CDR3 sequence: CALWGPYYKKLF. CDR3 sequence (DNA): TGTGCCTTGTGGGGGCCGTATTATAAGAAACTCTTT.

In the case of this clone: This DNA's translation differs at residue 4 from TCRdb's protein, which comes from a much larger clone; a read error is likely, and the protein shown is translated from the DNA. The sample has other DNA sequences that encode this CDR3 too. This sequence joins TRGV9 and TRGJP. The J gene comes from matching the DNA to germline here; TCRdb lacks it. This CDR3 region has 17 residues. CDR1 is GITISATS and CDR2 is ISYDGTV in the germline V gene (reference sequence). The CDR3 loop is CALREAHQELGKKIKVF. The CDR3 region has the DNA TGTGCCTTGCGGGAGGCACACCAGGAGTTGGGCAAAAAAATCAAGGTATTT.

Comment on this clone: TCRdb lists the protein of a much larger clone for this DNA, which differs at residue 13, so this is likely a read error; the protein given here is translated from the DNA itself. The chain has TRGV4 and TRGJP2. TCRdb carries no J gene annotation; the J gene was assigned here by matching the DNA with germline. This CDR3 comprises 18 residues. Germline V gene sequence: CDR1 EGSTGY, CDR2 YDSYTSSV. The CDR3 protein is CATWDGLALYSSAWIKTF. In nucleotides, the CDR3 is TGTGCCACCTGGGATGGGCTCGCCCTATATAGTAGTGCTTGGATCAAGACGTTT.

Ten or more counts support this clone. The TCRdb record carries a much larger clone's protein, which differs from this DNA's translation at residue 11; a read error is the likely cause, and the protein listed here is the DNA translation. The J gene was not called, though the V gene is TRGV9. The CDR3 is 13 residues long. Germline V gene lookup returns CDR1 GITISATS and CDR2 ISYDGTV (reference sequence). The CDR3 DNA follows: TGTGCCTTGTGGGAGTTCCATTATTATAAGAGACTCTTT. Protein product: CALWEFHYYKRLF.

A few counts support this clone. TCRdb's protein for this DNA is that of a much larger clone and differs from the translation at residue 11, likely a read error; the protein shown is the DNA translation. The CDR3 reads CATWDGPPGKELF. CDR3 coding DNA: TGTGCCACCTGGGATGGTCCCCCGGGGAAGGAACTCTTT. J gene calling gave no result, while the V gene is TRGV4. CDR3 length: 13 amino acids. The germline V gene has CDR1 EGSTGY and CDR2 YDSYTSSV.

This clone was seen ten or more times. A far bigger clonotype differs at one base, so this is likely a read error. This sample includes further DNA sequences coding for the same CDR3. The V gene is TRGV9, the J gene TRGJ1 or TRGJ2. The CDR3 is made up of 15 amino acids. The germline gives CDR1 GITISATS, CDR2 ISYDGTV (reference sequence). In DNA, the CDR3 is TGTGCCCTGTGGGAGGGGAACCTACCTTATTATAAGAAACTCTTT. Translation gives CALWEGNLPYYKKLF.

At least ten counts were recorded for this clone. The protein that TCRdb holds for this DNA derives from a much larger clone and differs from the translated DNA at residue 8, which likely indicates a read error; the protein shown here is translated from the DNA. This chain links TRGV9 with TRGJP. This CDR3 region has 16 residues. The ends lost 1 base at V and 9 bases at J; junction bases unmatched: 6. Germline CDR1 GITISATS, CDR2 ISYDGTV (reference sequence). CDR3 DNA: TGTGCCTTGTGGGAGGTCGCTGGGTTGGGCAAAAAAATCAAGGTATTT. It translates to CALWEVAGLGKKIKVF.